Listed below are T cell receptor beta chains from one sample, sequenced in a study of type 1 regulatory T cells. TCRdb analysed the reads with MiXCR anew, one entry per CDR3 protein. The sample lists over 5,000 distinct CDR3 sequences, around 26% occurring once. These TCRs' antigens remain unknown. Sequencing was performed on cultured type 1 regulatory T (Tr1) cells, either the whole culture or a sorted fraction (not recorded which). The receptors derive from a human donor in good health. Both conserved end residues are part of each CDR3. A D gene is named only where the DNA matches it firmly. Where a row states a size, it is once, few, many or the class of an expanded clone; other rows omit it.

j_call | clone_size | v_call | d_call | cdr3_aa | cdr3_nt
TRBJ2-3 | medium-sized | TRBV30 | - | CAWSVPGIGGTDTQYF | TGTGCCTGGAGTGTACCCGGGATTGGAGGCACAGATACGCAGTATTTT
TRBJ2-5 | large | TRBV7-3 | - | CASSLGGGSETQYF | TGTGCCAGCAGCTTAGGTGGCGGATCGGAGACCCAGTACTTC
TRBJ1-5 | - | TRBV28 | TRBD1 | CASSPTGDYQPQHF | TGTGCCAGCAGCCCGACAGGGGACTATCAGCCCCAGCATTTT
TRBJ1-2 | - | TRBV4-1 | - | CASSQDSGSYHGYTF | TGCGCCAGCAGCCAAGACTCAGGGTCCTACCATGGCTACACCTTC
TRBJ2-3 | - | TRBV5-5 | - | CASSLVSVSTDTQYF | TGTGCCAGCAGCTTGGTCTCAGTAAGCACAGATACGCAGTATTTT
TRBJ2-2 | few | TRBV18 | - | CASSLLAGNTGELFF | TGTGCCAGCTCACTACTCGCCGGGAACACCGGGGAGCTGTTTTTT
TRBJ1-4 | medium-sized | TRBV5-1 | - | CASSLRVAGTNEKLFF | TGCGCCAGCAGCTTGAGGGTTGCTGGAACTAATGAAAAACTGTTTTTT
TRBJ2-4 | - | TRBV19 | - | CASSNRLGSAKNIQYF | TGTGCCAGTAGTAATCGACTAGGTAGTGCCAAAAACATTCAGTACTTC
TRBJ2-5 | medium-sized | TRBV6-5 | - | CASSYRRGPQETQYF | TGTGCCAGCAGTTACCGGCGGGGGCCTCAAGAGACCCAGTACTTC
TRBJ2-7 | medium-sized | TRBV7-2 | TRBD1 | CASSLAPGQGTEQYF | TGTGCCAGCAGCTTAGCGCCGGGACAGGGTACCGAGCAGTACTTC
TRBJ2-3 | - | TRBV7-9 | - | CTSSTTGTRDTQYF | TGTACCAGCAGCACTACCGGGACCCGCGATACGCAGTATTTT
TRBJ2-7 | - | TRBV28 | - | CASSLLVGEQYF | TGTGCCAGCAGTTTATTGGTCGGCGAGCAGTACTTC
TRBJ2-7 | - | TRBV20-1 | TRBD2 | CSAEAQSGGAHEQYF | TGCAGTGCTGAGGCCCAGAGCGGGGGGGCTCACGAGCAGTACTTC
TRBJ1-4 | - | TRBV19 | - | CASRRTAQNEKLFF | TGTGCCAGTAGGAGGACAGCCCAAAATGAAAAACTGTTTTTT
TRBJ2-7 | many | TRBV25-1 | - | CASSGQGVGRYEQYF | TGTGCCAGCAGTGGGCAGGGAGTAGGCCGCTACGAGCAGTACTTC
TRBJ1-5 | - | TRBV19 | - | CASSISRESQHF | TGTGCCAGTAGTATTTCCAGGGAAAGTCAGCATTTT
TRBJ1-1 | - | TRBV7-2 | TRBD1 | CACSLRTGKAFF | TGTGCCTGCAGCTTGAGGACAGGGAAAGCTTTCTTT
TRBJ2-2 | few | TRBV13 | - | CASSLRVNTGELFF | TGTGCCAGCAGCCTCAGGGTGAACACCGGGGAGCTGTTTTTT
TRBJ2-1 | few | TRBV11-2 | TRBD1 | CASSLGKKSLTRQGISYNEQFF | TGTGCCAGCAGCTTAGGGAAGAAGAGCCTCACACGACAGGGGATTTCCTACAATGAGCAGTTCTTC
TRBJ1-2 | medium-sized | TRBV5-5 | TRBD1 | CASSPSGGTGDYGYTF | TGTGCCAGCAGCCCGTCGGGCGGGACAGGGGACTATGGCTACACCTTC
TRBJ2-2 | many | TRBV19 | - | CASSSPPVDSMNTGELFF | TGTGCCAGTAGTAGCCCCCCAGTGGATTCAATGAACACCGGGGAGCTGTTTTTT
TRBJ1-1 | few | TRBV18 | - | CASSLNRDGDTEAFF | TGTGCCAGCTCACTAAACAGGGATGGGGACACTGAAGCTTTCTTT
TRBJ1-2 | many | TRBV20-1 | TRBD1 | CSAPLPGQDSYGYTF | TGCAGTGCTCCTCTCCCGGGACAGGACTCCTATGGCTACACCTTC
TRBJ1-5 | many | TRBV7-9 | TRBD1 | CASSQTGRQPQHF | TGTGCCAGCAGTCAGACAGGGAGGCAGCCCCAGCATTTT
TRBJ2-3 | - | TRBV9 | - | CASSLGGPSALTDTQYF | TGTGCCAGCAGCCTCGGCGGCCCTAGCGCGCTCACAGATACGCAGTATTTT
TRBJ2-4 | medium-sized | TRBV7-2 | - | CASSSPDRKKNIQYF | TGTGCCAGCAGCTCTCCAGACAGAAAGAAAAACATTCAGTACTTC
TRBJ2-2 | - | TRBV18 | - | CASSPVRTDTGELFF | TGTGCCAGCTCTCCAGTCCGCACAGACACCGGGGAGCTGTTTTTT
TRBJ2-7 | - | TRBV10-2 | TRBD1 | CASVGQGSSYEQYF | TGCGCCAGTGTGGGACAGGGGAGCTCCTACGAGCAGTACTTC
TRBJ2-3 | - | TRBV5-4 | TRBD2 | CASSFSGESFRTDTQYF | TGTGCCAGCAGCTTTAGCGGGGAAAGTTTTCGCACAGATACGCAGTATTTT
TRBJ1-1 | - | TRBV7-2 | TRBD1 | CASSPDRLNTEAFF | TGTGCCAGCAGCCCGGACAGGTTGAACACTGAAGCTTTCTTT